This entry lists 18 T cell receptor beta chains sequenced from one sample in a study of human thymus T cells. During corrective heart surgery, resections were taken, and the thymus tissue came from them. Produced via immunoSEQ multiplex PCR; TCRdb's table is partial and in-frame only. The sample has around 120,000 clones, about 95% seen once. Sequencing was performed on thymus tissue. The receptors were gathered from a boy younger than two with a congenital heart defect but otherwise immunologically healthy.

CDR3 residues: CAWSLPTASGGVTDTQYF. CDR3 coding DNA: TGTGCCTGGAGTCTACCGACCGCTAGCGGGGGGGTAACAGATACGCAGTATTTT. The chain recombines TRBV30 with TRBJ2-3; 12 bases fit TRBD2. V gave up 2 bases and J gave up 3 bases; unmatched junction bases: 12. The germline V gene has CDR1 GTSNPN and CDR2 SVGIG (reference sequence). The CDR3 is 18 residues long.

V and J are TRBV4-3 and TRBJ2-7; 9 bases fit TRBD2. In germline, CDR1 is LGHNA, CDR2 YSLEER. The CDR3 is 17 residues long. The V gene end was trimmed by 0 bases and the J gene end by 3 bases; junction bases not matched to a gene: 9. The CDR3 loop is CASSQDMGGGAIYEQYF. CDR3 DNA sequence: TGCGCCAGCAGCCAAGATATGGGCGGGGGGGCGATCTACGAGCAGTACTTC.

This sequence joins TRBV7-2 and TRBJ1-2, with a weak D call TRBD1 (6 bases). With 9 bases removed from V and 6 bases from J, the gap between germline ends came to 14 bases. The CDR3 extends over 12 amino acids. Germline values: CDR1 SGHTA, CDR2 FQGNSA. CDR3 amino acids: CASALGGDGYTF. The CDR3, as DNA: TGTGCCAGTGCGTTAGGGGGAGATGGCTACACCTTC.

In its sample, this clone was seen once. The genes are TRBV6-1 and TRBJ1-6; 8 nucleotides line up with TRBD1. CDR1 is MNHNS, CDR2 SASEGT, per germline. The CDR3 contains 14 residues. Trimming at V came to 3 bases and at J to 8 bases, leaving 3 bases not matched to a gene. The CDR3: CASSDSGGYSPLHF. The CDR3 DNA follows: TGTGCCAGCAGTGACTCAGGGGGCTATTCACCCCTCCACTTT.

This chain connects TRBV7-2 to TRBJ1-6; maybe TRBD1 (5 bases). V dropped 0 bases and J dropped 4 bases, with 16 bases sitting between them. The germline V gene encodes CDR1 SGHTA and CDR2 FQGNSA. The CDR3 loop spans 18 amino acids. The DNA for the CDR3 is TGTGCCAGCAGCTTAGCGATCGTCAGGGAGGAGTATAATTCACCCCTCCACTTT. It translates to CASSLAIVREEYNSPLHF.

The CDR3 protein is CSARGTDEQYF. The CDR3 DNA is TGCAGTGCTAGGGGGACAGACGAGCAGTACTTC. The chain links TRBV20-1 to TRBJ2-7; the match to TRBD1 covers 7 bases. Germline CDR1 is DFQATT and CDR2 is SNEGSKA (reference sequence). The CDR3 totals 11 residues. V lost 3 bases to trimming and J lost 5 bases; unmatched junction nucleotides: 1.

The chain is built from TRBV6-5 and TRBJ2-1, with D possibly TRBD2 on 6 matching bases. Germline loops: CDR1 MNHEY, CDR2 SVGAGI. This CDR3 is built from 16 residues. Trimming stripped 4 bases from V and 7 bases from J, with 20 bases between. The DNA for the CDR3 is TGTGCCAGCAGTTGTTTAGGATGTGGTGGGGGGAATGAGCAGTTCTTC. Its translation: CASSCLGCGGGNEQFF.

The rearrangement joins TRBV5-4 to TRBJ1-1; 7 positions match TRBD1. V was clipped by 4 bases and J by 7 bases; unmatched bases: 13. Looked up from germline, CDR1 is SGHNT and CDR2 is YYREEE (reference sequence). CDR3 length equals 15 residues. This chain's CDR3 is CASSPVRDSWGEAFF. The DNA of the CDR3 is TGTGCCAGCAGCCCAGTCCGGGACAGTTGGGGTGAAGCTTTCTTT.

The rearrangement links TRBV10-3 to TRBJ2-7; tentative D call: TRBD1 (6 bases). The CDR3 length is 11 residues. CDR1 and CDR2 (germline): ENHRY, SYGVKD. V dropped 4 bases and J dropped 9 bases, with 10 bases sitting between them. Written as DNA, the CDR3 is TGTGCCATCAGTGGGGGGCCCTGGCAGTACTTC. Translation: CAISGGPWQYF.

The chain has TRBV19 and TRBJ2-3; 8 positions match TRBD2. Germline CDR1 LNHDA, CDR2 SQIVND (reference sequence). This CDR3 contains 16 residues. V was pared by 8 bases and J by 4 bases, with 14 bases of the junction left unmatched. As DNA, the CDR3 is TGTGCCAGTGATATCCATCGGGCGGGGGGCCCAGATACGCAGTATTTT. Translated: CASDIHRAGGPDTQYF.

The chain combines TRBV6-5 with TRBJ1-2; D is ambiguous. Trimming pared 7 bases from V and 0 bases from J, leaving 12 bases between. The CDR3 contains 14 residues. Looked up from germline, CDR1 is MNHEY and CDR2 is SVGAGI. The chain's CDR3 is CASTSRRANYGYTF. The DNA for the CDR3 is TGTGCCAGCACCTCTCGGAGAGCTAACTATGGCTACACCTTC.

The chain carries TRBV28 and TRBJ1-2; 8 bases fit TRBD1. This CDR3 is built from 15 residues. J lost 3 bases, V lost 4 bases, and 7 bases had no gene match. CDR1 is MDHEN, CDR2 SYDVKM, per germline. The CDR3 is CASSWGTGMDYGYTF. DNA of the CDR3: TGTGCCAGCAGTTGGGGGACAGGAATGGACTATGGCTACACCTTC.

This clone was observed a single time. The rearrangement links TRBV10-2 to TRBJ1-6; D is perhaps TRBD1 (5 bases). The CDR3 has 16 amino acids. Germline V gene lookup returns CDR1 WSHSY and CDR2 SAAADI. V was shortened by 8 bases and J by 0 bases, with 14 bases between the two germline ends. The CDR3 region is CASAAGPSSYNSPLHF. The CDR3, as DNA: TGCGCCAGCGCCGCAGGGCCTAGCTCCTATAATTCACCCCTCCACTTT.

The chain combines TRBV10-1 with TRBJ2-3, with D perhaps TRBD2 (5 bases). CDR1 is WNHNN and CDR2 is SYGVQD in the germline V gene (reference sequence). The V gene lost 3 bases and the J gene lost 1 base, with 8 bases spanning the gap. CDR3 length: 14 amino acids. CDR3 sequence (DNA): TGCGCCAGCAGTGAAACGGAGGGCACAGATACGCAGTATTTT. Translated: CASSETEGTDTQYF.

The chain combines TRBV10-3 with TRBJ1-1; no clear D. The CDR3 consists of 15 residues. Germline CDR1 reads ENHRY; CDR2 reads SYGVKD. Trimming left V 6 bases short and J 0 bases short, with 14 bases between. For the CDR3, the DNA is TGTGCCATCAGCCCCCCCGGAGGGATGAACACTGAAGCTTTCTTT. Protein: CAISPPGGMNTEAFF.

This sequence joins TRBV7-9 and TRBJ2-1; TRBD1 matches 7 bases. Germline lookup yields CDR1 SEHNR and CDR2 FQNEAQ (reference sequence). V lost 4 bases and J lost 1; bases outside the gene matches: 10. The CDR3 runs 17 residues. In DNA form, the CDR3 reads TGTGCCAGCAGCTCGTCTAACAGGGGCAGGTCCTACAATGAGCAGTTCTTC. The encoded protein is CASSSSNRGRSYNEQFF.

The rearrangement joins TRBV28 to TRBJ1-2, with TRBD1 as a possible D gene (6 bases). V lost 2 bases to trimming and J lost 5 bases, with 24 bases between them. Looked up from germline, CDR1 is MDHEN and CDR2 is SYDVKM. This CDR3 is 18 amino acids long. The CDR3 sequence is CASSLRWRVRGTGYGYTF. CDR3 DNA sequence: TGTGCCAGCAGTTTACGGTGGCGGGTGAGGGGTACAGGGTATGGCTACACCTTC.

This chain connects TRBV4-2 to TRBJ1-6, with a possible D match to TRBD1 (6 bases). The CDR3 consists of 16 residues. V was cut by 0 bases and J by 9 bases, with 15 bases left in between. Germline V gene sequence: CDR1 LGHNA, CDR2 YNFKEQ. CDR3 in DNA: TGTGCCAGCAGCCAAGATTGGGGGACATTGGGTTCACCCCTCCACTTT. It specifies CASSQDWGTLGSPLHF.